Detailed here is one TCR beta chain. The data were taken from a study of blood T cell repertoires in COVID-19. Study-wide background: Some COVID-19 samples were acute and others convalescent; all came from the United States, Italy and Spain. PBMCs, B-cell-depleted T cells, or T cells provided the cDNA or gDNA that made up the material.

Germline CDR1 is MDHEN and CDR2 is SYDVKM. The CDR3 is made up of 17 amino acids. The V and J ends lost 4 bases and 10 bases respectively, with 28 bases between them. Original methodology: Using reference gene primer amplification, nucleated cell counts were estimated. Here immunoSEQ multiplex PCR was the method, and the copy in TCRdb shows in-frame clones only, minus some. The D gene and trimming were derived from the DNA, and the V and J assignments and clone size from that table. The data show 200,000 to 250,000 clones, 80% seen once. This sequence was found in a human donor in a cohort sampled during active COVID-19. Specimen: peripheral blood. The chain links TRBV28 to TRBJ1-1; D is ambiguous. This CDR3 reads CASSSRLRRVGAVGAFF. The CDR3 DNA sequence: TGTGCCAGCAGTTCCCGTCTCAGGCGGGTGGGCGCGGTGGGAGCTTTCTTT.